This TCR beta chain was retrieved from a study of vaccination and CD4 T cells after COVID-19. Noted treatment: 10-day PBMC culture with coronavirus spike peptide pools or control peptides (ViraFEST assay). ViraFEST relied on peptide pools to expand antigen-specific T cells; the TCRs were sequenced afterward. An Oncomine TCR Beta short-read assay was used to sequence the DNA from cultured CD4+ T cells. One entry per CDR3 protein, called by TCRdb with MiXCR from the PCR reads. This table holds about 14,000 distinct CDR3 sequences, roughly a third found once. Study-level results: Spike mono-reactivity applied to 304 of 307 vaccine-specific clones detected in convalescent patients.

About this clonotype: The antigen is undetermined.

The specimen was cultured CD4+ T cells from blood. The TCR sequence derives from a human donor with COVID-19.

Written as DNA, the CDR3 is TGCAGTGCTAGAGATATACAGTTGGTGTTCTACGAGCAGTACTTC. Encoded protein: CSARDIQLVFYEQYF. The chain recombines TRBV20-1 with TRBJ2-1; D not resolved. The J call is uncertain, as TRBJ2-7 better fits the DNA end. The CDR3 consists of 15 residues. Germline V gene lookup returns CDR1 DFQATT and CDR2 SNEGSKA (reference sequence).